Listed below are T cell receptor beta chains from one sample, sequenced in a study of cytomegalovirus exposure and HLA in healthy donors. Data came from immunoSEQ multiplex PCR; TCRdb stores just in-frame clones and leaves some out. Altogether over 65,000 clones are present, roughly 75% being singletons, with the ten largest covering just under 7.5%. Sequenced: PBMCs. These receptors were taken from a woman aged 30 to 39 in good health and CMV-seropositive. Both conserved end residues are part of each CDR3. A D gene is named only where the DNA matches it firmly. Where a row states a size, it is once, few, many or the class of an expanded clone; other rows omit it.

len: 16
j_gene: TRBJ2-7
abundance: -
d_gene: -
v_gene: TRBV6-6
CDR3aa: CASSSTRRDSNYEQYF
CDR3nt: TGTGCCAGCAGTTCCACCCGAAGGGACTCAAACTACGAGCAGTACTTC

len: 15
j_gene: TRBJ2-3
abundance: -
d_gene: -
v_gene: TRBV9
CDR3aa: CASSATTGITDTQYF
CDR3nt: TGTGCCAGCAGCGCGACGACAGGTATCACAGATACGCAGTATTTT

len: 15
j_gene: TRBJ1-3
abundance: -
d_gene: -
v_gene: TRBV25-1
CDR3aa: CASSQTTINGNTIYF
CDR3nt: TGTGCCAGCAGTCAGACAACAATTAATGGAAACACCATATATTTT

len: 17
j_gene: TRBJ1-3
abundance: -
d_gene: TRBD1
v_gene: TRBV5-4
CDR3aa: CASSLQRTGGLRNTIYF
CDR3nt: TGTGCCAGCAGCTTGCAAAGAACAGGGGGTTTAAGAAACACCATATATTTT

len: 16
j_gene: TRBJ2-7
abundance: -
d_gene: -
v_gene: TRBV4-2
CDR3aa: CASSQDRGGASYEQYF
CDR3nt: TGTGCCAGCAGCCAAGATAGGGGCGGGGCCTCCTACGAGCAGTACTTC

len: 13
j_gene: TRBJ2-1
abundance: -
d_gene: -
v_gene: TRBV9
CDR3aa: CASSVGQLALQFF
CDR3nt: TGTGCCAGCAGCGTAGGTCAATTGGCCCTGCAGTTCTTC

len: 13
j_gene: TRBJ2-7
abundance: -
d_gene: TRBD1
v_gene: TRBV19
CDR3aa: CASSDRATYEQYF
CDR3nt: TGTGCCAGTAGCGACAGGGCAACCTACGAGCAGTACTTC

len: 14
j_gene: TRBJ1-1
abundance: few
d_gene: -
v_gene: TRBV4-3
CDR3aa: CASSQGGRNTEAFF
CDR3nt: TGCGCCAGCAGCCAAGGGGGGCGGAACACTGAAGCTTTCTTT

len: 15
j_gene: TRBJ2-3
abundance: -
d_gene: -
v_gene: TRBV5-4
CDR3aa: CASSEGRVVGDTQYF
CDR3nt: TGTGCCAGCAGCGAGGGCCGCGTCGTGGGAGATACGCAGTATTTT

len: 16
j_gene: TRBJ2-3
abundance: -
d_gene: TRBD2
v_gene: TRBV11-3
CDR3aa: CASSPGLESHTDTQYF
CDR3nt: TGTGCCAGCAGCCCCGGACTAGAGTCCCACACAGATACGCAGTATTTT

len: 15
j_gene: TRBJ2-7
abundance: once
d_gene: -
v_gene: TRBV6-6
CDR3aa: CASSYPSTVPHEQYF
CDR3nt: TGTGCCAGCAGTTACCCATCTACCGTCCCTCACGAGCAGTACTTC

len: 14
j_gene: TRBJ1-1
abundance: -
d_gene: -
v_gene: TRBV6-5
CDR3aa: CASSYLMANTEAFF
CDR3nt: TGTGCCAGCAGTTACTTAATGGCGAACACTGAAGCTTTCTTT

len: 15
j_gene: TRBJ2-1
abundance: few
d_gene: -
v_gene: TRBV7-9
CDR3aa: CASSRGEGGLNEQFF
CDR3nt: TGTGCCAGCTCAAGGGGGGAGGGCGGGTTGAATGAGCAGTTCTTC

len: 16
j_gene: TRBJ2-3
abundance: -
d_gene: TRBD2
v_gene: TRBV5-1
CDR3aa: CASSLAGSGGTDTQYF
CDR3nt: TGCGCCAGCAGCTTGGCAGGTAGCGGGGGGACAGATACGCAGTATTTT

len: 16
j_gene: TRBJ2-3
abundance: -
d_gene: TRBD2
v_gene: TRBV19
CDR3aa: CASSLWLAAPGDTQYF
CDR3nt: TGTGCCAGTAGTCTTTGGCTAGCGGCCCCTGGGGATACGCAGTATTTT

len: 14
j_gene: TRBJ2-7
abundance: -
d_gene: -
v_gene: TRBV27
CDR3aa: CASSSGDVTYEQYF
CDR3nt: TGTGCCAGCAGTTCAGGTGACGTCACCTACGAGCAGTACTTC

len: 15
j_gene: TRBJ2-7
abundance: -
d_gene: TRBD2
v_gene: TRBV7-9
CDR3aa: CASSLSGRPLPEQYF
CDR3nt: TGTGCCAGCAGCTTATCCGGGAGGCCTCTGCCCGAGCAGTACTTC

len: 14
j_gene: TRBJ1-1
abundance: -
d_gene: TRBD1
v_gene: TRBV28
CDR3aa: CASSLVGGYTEAFF
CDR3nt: TGTGCCAGCAGTTTAGTAGGGGGCTACACTGAAGCTTTCTTT

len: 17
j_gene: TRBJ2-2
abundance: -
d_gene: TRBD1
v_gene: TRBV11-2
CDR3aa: CASSSLVGGQGPGELFF
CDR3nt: TGTGCCAGCAGCTCGCTTGTGGGGGGACAGGGGCCCGGGGAGCTGTTTTTT

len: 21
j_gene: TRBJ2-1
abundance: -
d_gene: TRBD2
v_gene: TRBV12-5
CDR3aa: CASGATRGSFFGLGSYNEQFF
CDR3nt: TGTGCTAGTGGTGCAACACGCGGGAGCTTCTTTGGCCTTGGGTCCTACAATGAGCAGTTCTTC

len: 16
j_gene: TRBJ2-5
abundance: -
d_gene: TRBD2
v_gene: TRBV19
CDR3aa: CASSFLSGRRVETQYF
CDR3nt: TGTGCCAGTAGTTTTCTCAGCGGGAGGCGCGTGGAGACCCAGTACTTC

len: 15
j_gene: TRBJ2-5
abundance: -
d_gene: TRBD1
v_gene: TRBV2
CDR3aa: CASSRDRGRLETQYF
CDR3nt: TGTGCCAGCAGCCGGGACAGGGGGCGTTTGGAGACCCAGTACTTC

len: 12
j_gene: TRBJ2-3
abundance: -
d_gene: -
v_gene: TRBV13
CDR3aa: CASSLLTDTQYF
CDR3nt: TGTGCCAGCAGCTTACTCACAGATACGCAGTATTTT

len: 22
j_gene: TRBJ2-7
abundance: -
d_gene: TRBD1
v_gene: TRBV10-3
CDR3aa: CAIRKDSRYRDRGVPRSYEQYF
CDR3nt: TGTGCCATCAGAAAGGACTCAAGGTACCGGGACAGGGGAGTCCCTCGCTCCTACGAGCAGTACTTC

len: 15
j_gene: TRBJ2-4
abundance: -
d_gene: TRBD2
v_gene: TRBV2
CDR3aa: CASSMTSGLRNIQYF
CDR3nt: TGTGCCAGCAGCATGACTAGCGGCCTACGGAACATTCAGTACTTC

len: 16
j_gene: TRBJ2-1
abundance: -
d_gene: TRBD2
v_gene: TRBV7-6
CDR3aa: CASSLGGLAGYNEQFF
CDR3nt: TGTGCCAGCAGCTTAGGCGGTCTAGCGGGATACAATGAGCAGTTCTTC

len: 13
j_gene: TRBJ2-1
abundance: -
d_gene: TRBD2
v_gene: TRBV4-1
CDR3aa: CASSQGLVNEQFF
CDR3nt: TGCGCCAGCAGCCAGGGACTAGTTAATGAGCAGTTCTTC

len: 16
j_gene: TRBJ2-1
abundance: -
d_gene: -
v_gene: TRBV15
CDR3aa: CATSVRDSRAYNEQFF
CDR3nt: TGTGCCACCAGCGTAAGGGACTCCCGGGCCTACAATGAGCAGTTCTTC

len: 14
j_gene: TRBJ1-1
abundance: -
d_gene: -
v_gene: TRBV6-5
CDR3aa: CASSYQAGVGEAFF
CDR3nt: TGTGCCAGCAGTTACCAGGCAGGGGTTGGTGAAGCTTTCTTT

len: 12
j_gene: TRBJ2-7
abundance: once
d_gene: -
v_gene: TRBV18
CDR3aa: CASSSGTYEQYF
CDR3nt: TGTGCCAGCTCAAGCGGAACCTACGAGCAGTACTTC

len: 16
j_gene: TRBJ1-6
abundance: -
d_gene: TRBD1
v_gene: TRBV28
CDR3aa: CASSYTGQDLNSPLHF
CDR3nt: TGTGCCAGCAGTTACACTGGACAGGACCTTAATTCACCCCTCCACTTT

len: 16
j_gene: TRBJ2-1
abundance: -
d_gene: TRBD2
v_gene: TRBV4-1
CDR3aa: CASSLSGRNPYNEQFF
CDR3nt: TGCGCCAGCAGCCTTAGCGGGAGAAACCCCTACAATGAGCAGTTCTTC

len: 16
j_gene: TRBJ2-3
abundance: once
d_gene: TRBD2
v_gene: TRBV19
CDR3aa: CASSSSGSWGTDTQYF
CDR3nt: TGTGCCAGTAGCTCTAGCGGGAGCTGGGGCACAGATACGCAGTATTTT

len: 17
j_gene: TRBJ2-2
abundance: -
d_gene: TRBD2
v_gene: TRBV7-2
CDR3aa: CASSLALAGAGTGELFF
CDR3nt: TGTGCCAGCAGCTTAGCTCTAGCGGGAGCAGGCACCGGGGAGCTGTTTTTT

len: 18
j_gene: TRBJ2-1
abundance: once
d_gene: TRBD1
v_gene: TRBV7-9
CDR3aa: CASSFQIRGTGGPNEQFF
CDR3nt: TGTGCCAGCAGCTTCCAAATCCGCGGGACAGGGGGACCCAATGAGCAGTTCTTC